This T cell receptor beta chain was identified in a study of T cell repertoires in cytomegalovirus infection (dated by TCRdb to between 2018 and 2021). With regard to the full study: The peptide stimulations were aimed at well-studied HLA-B-restricted epitopes as well as recently identified HLA-C-restricted CMV epitopes, whose presentation resists viral immunomodulation. Because public TCR beta signatures pointed to carriage of CMV infection together with the matching HLA type, the HLA type of each donor mattered for the analysis. What the authors observed across the whole study: The ex vivo response was dominated by HLA-C-restricted CMV-specific TCR beta clonotypes, which also provided the single most frequent clonotype in two of eight donors. In both this cohort and an independent roughly 350-donor cohort, the cumulative frequency of public TCR beta family members distinguished carriers of CMV infection plus the relevant HLA type.

This specimen's treatment or condition label, per the study, means: in vitro stimulation with specific CMV peptide epitopes to enrich CMV-specific T cells. Sequenced on an Illumina HiSeq 1500. Using fastp at Q25 and MiXCR, TCRdb reprocessed the public reads and kept productive beta chains. A single entry per CDR3 protein holds the most common genes and DNA from its merged rows. This sample holds roughly 570,000 distinct CDR3 sequences; about 40% were observed only once. The biggest ten clones account for around 46% of the sample. This clonotype was counted between two and nine times. The antigen it binds to is not known. Qualities for individual bases were not recorded, and no much larger clone is one base off. For CDR1 and CDR2, the germline V gene lists SGHTA and FQGNSA. Relative to germline, V is 3 bases shorter and J is 8 bases shorter, with 8 bases between their ends. There are 12 amino acids in the CDR3, from cysteine to phenylalanine inclusive. Solely the CDR3 DNA is kept, with 36 bases framed from the first base.

The V and J segments used are TRBV7-2 and TRBJ2-1, with the D gene too uncertain to name. The material sequenced was cultured PBMCs, taken from culture after CMV antigen stimulation. The TCR was taken from a human donor in good health (CMV status not recorded). Some clones in this sample may be carry-over from other donors' samples. The base sequence is TGTGCCAGCAGCTTTCAGTTCCATGAGCAGTTCTTC. Its protein is CASSFQFHEQFF.